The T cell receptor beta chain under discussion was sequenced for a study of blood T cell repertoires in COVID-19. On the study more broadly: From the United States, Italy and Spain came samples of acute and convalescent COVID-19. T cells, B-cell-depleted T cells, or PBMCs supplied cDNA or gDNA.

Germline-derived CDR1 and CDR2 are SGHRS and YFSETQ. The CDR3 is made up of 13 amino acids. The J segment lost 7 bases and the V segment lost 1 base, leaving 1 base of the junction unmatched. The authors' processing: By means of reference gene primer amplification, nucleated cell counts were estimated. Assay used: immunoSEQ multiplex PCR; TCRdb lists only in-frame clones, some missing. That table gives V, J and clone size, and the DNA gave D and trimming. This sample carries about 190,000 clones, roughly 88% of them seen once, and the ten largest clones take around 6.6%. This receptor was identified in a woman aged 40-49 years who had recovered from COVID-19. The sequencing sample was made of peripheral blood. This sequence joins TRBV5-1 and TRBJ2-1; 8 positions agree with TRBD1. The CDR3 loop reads CASSLRQGNEQFF. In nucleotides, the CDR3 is TGCGCCAGCAGCTTGAGACAGGGGAATGAGCAGTTCTTC.